This passage covers 10 T cell receptor beta chains from one sample sequenced in a study of blood T cell repertoires in COVID-19. Sequencing was performed with immunoSEQ multiplex PCR; in TCRdb, only in-frame clones are kept and a portion is missing. The sample holds about 58,000 clones, about 79% seen once. The sequenced sample was peripheral blood. The source of these receptors is a human donor in a cohort sampled during active COVID-19.

The V gene is TRBV6-6, the J gene TRBJ1-2, with D perhaps TRBD1 (5 bases). With 0 bases removed from V and 4 bases from J, the gap between germline ends came to 12 bases. Germline CDR1 is MNHNY and CDR2 is SVGAGI (reference sequence). The CDR3 has 15 residues. CDR3 DNA sequence: TGTGCCAGCAGTTACTCGACTCAGGGAAGCTATGGCTACACCTTC. Its protein is CASSYSTQGSYGYTF.

The V gene is TRBV27, the J gene TRBJ2-1; D is perhaps TRBD2 (6 bases). Between the trimmed V and J ends, which lost 7 bases and 1 base, there was a span of 11 bases. Germline values: CDR1 MNHEY, CDR2 SMNVEV (reference sequence). The CDR3 consists of 14 residues. CDR3 bases: TGTGCCAGCAATGGCGGACTATCCTACAATGAGCAGTTCTTC. The encoded protein is CASNGGLSYNEQFF.

The genes are TRBV6-5 and TRBJ1-1; perhaps TRBD1 as D (6 bases). With 3 bases removed from V and 0 bases from J, the gap between germline ends came to 14 bases. CDR1 is MNHEY and CDR2 is SVGAGI in the germline V gene. This CDR3 has 16 amino acids. CDR3 DNA sequence: TGTGCCAGCAGTTATGGGGGGGGCCGGATGAACACTGAAGCTTTCTTT. It encodes CASSYGGGRMNTEAFF.

The chain links TRBV2 to TRBJ1-5; perhaps TRBD1 as D (5 bases). Per germline, CDR1 SNHLY and CDR2 FYNNEI. Deletions cut 3 bases from V and 11 bases from J, with 17 bases between. This CDR3 contains 14 residues. CDR3 sequence: CASSDQGTGSAQHF. DNA of the CDR3: TGTGCCAGCAGTGACCAGGGAACCGGATCAGCCCAGCATTTT.

This sequence joins TRBV25-1 and TRBJ2-7; D might be TRBD1 (5 bases). CDR1 is MGHDK and CDR2 is SYGVNS in the germline V gene. Trimming shortened V by 5 bases and J by 3 bases, and 8 bases separated the two germline ends. This CDR3 region has 12 residues. The CDR3 nucleotides are TGTGCCAGCAGTCACCAGGGCTACGAGCAGTACTTC. Translating it yields CASSHQGYEQYF.

The genes are TRBV10-3 and TRBJ2-2, with TRBD1 matching over 7 bases. This CDR3 contains 18 residues. CDR1 ENHRY and CDR2 SYGVKD come from the germline V gene. With V trimmed by 6 bases and J by 2 bases, 15 bases remained unmatched. The CDR3 DNA reads as TGTGCCATCAGACTCCCGCTCAACAGGGGCGATAACACCGGGGAGCTGTTTTTT. It specifies CAIRLPLNRGDNTGELFF.

V and J are TRBV9 and TRBJ2-7, with 13 bases fitting TRBD2. This CDR3 spans 18 amino acids. Per germline, CDR1 SGDLS and CDR2 YYNGEE. V lost 0 bases to trimming and J lost 2 bases; unmatched junction nucleotides: 8. The CDR3 DNA reads as TGTGCCAGCAGCGTAGATCTTACTAGCGGGGGGGGACCCTACGAGCAGTACTTC. This sequence encodes CASSVDLTSGGGPYEQYF.

This chain links TRBV7-9 with TRBJ1-2; 8 nucleotides line up with TRBD1. V was clipped by 5 bases and J by 3 bases; unmatched bases: 11. CDR1 is SEHNR, CDR2 FQNEAQ, per germline (reference sequence). The CDR3 is 16 amino acids. DNA of the CDR3: TGTGCCAGCAGCGCATCCGGGACAGGCAATCACTATGGCTACACCTTC. Protein product: CASSASGTGNHYGYTF.

V usage is TRBV11-2 and J usage is TRBJ2-1; 9 bases align to TRBD2. The CDR3 covers 15 residues. From germline, CDR1 is SGHAT and CDR2 FQNNGV. V shed 6 bases, J shed 2 bases, and the junction held 5 bases outside the gene matches. CDR3 in DNA: TGTGCCAGCAGTTTTACTAGCGGGCCCTACAATGAGCAGTTCTTC. This sequence encodes CASSFTSGPYNEQFF.

This sequence joins TRBV5-1 and TRBJ2-7; TRBD1 matches 7 bases. The length of the CDR3 is 17 residues. Germline lookup yields CDR1 SGHRS and CDR2 YFSETQ. Unmatched junction bases numbered 12, after V lost 0 bases and J lost 3 bases. The CDR3 DNA reads as TGCGCCAGCAGCTTGGCCTTAGGGTGGACAGGTATCTACGAGCAGTACTTC. Residues: CASSLALGWTGIYEQYF. Full variable domain (remainder filled in from reference TRBV5-1 and TRBJ2-7): KAGVTQTPRYLIKTRGQQVTLSCSPISGHRSVSWYQQTPGQGLQFLFEYFSETQRNKGNFPGRFSGRQFSNSRSEMNVSTLELGDSALYLCASSLALGWTGIYEQYFGPGTRLTVT.